This TCR beta chain was profiled in a study of blood T cell repertoires in COVID-19. Per the germline V gene, CDR1 is LNHDA and CDR2 is SQIVND (reference sequence). This CDR3 has 13 residues. The V end was cut by 7 bases, the J end by 5 bases, with 14 bases between. In the authors' methods: Nucleated cell counts were estimated from reference gene primer amplification. Sequencing used immunoSEQ multiplex PCR; TCRdb keeps in-frame clones, though not all of them. For V, J and clone size, that table is used; D and trimming come from the DNA. The data show 200,000 to 250,000 clones, with 85% to 90% seen just once and less than 3% held by the top ten. Patients in Seattle were enrolled during active infection, then followed longitudinally.

The receptor was isolated from a man aged 25-40 years with COVID-19, enrolled during active disease. Sequencing was performed on peripheral blood. The rearrangement joins TRBV19 to TRBJ1-2; TRBD1 might be the D (5 bases). The CDR3 DNA follows: TGTGCCAGTAAAGACAGCCTGAAATATGGCTACACCTTC. It encodes CASKDSLKYGYTF.